Below are 4 T cell receptor beta chains sequenced from a single sample in a study of T cells in Graves' hyperthyroidism and ophthalmopathy. The TCR beta CDR3 regions underwent amplification using RNA transcripts as the source. Researchers ran a first-round RT-PCR on the TCR CDR3 using the HTBI primer set. MiXCR was run by TCRdb on the multiplex PCR reads, yielding one entry per CDR3 protein. Of 500,000 to 650,000 distinct CDR3 sequences listed, 40% to 50% are singletons. Sequenced input: peripheral blood or thyroid tissue (not recorded which). Receptor source: an adult woman with Graves' disease, either hyperthyroidism or ophthalmopathy (not recorded which).

The rearrangement links TRBV15 to TRBJ1-5; D is unclear. This CDR3 comprises 14 residues. V lost 11 bases and J lost 0, with 14 bases in between. CDR1 is LNHNV, CDR2 YYDKDF, per germline (reference sequence). Here the CDR3 DNA reads TGTGCCGCTACAGCCATAGATAGCAATCAGCCCCAGCATTTT. The encoded protein is CAATAIDSNQPQHF.

The rearrangement uses TRBV2 and TRBJ1-6; no clear D gene. Germline CDR1 is SNHLY and CDR2 is FYNNEI. This CDR3 region has 16 residues. The V and J ends lost 1 base and 5 bases respectively, with 12 bases between them. CDR3 nucleotides: TGTGCCAGCAGTGAAGTGAGGCCAGAGGATAATTCACCCCTCCACTTT. Translating it yields CASSEVRPEDNSPLHF.

This clonotype was found a few times. V is TRBV20-1 and J is TRBJ1-1, with unresolved D. The germline CDR1 and CDR2 sequences are DFQATT and SNEGSKA (reference sequence). Trimming shortened V by 4 bases and J by 7 bases, and 10 bases separated the two germline ends. There are 11 residues in the CDR3. CDR3 nucleotide sequence: TGCAGTGCTACCTACCGATTTGAAGCTTTCTTT. This codes for CSATYRFEAFF.

V and J are TRBV10-3 and TRBJ1-1; TRBD1 matches at 9 bases. The CDR3 extends over 15 amino acids. Trimming removed 4 bases from V and 0 bases from J; junction bases left unmatched: 3. Germline V gene data show CDR1 as ENHRY and CDR2 as SYGVKD. The CDR3 is CAISVGTGMNTEAFF. As DNA, the CDR3 is TGTGCCATCAGTGTGGGGACAGGGATGAACACTGAAGCTTTCTTT.